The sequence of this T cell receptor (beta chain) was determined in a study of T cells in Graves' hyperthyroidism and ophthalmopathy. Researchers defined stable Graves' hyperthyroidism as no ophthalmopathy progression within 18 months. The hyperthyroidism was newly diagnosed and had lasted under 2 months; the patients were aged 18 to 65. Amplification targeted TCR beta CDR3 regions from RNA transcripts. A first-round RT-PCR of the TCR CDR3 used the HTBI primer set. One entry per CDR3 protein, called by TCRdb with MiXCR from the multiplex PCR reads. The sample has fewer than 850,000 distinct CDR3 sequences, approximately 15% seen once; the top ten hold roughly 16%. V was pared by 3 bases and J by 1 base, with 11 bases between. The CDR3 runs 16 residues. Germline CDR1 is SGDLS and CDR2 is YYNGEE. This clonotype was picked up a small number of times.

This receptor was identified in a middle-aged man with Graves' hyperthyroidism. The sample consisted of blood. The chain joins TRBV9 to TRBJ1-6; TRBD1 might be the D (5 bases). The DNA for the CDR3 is TGTGCCAGCAGCGGTATGGGGGGTTCCTATAATTCACCCCTCCACTTT. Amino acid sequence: CASSGMGGSYNSPLHF.